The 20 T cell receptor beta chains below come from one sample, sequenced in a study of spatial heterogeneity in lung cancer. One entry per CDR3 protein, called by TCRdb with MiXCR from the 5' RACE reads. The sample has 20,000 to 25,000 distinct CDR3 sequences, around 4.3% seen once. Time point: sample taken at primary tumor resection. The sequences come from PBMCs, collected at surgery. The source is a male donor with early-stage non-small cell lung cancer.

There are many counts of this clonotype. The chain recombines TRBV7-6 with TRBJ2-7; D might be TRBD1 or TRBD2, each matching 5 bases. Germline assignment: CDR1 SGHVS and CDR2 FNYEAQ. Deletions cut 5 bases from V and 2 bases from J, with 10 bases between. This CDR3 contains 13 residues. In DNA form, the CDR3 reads TGTGCCAGCAGCCCCGGGGCTCCCTACGAGCAGTACTTC. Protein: CASSPGAPYEQYF.

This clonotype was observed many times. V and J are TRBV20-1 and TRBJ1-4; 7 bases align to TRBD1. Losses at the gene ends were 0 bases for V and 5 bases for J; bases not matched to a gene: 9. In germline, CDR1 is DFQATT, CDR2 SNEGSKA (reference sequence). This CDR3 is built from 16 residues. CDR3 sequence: CSARESVTGLNEKLFF. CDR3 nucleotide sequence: TGCAGTGCTAGAGAGTCCGTGACAGGGCTAAATGAAAAACTGTTTTTT.

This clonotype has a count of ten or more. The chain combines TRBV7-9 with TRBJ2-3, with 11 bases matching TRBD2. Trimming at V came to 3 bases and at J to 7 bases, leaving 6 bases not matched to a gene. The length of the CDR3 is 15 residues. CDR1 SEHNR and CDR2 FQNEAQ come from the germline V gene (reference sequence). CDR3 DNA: TGTGCCAGCAGCTTTAGCGGGGGGGCCGATCATACGCAGTATTTT. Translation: CASSFSGGADHTQYF.

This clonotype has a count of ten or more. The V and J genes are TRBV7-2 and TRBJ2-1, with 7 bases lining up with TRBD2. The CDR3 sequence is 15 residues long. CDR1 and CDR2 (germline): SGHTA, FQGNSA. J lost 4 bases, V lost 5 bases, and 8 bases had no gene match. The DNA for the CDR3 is TGTGCCAGCAGCGGAGCGGGCGGGGGATACAATGAGCAGTTCTTC. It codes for CASSGAGGGYNEQFF.

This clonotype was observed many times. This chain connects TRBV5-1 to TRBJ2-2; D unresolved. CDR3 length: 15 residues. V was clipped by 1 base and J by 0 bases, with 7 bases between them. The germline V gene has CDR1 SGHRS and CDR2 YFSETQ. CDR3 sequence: CASSLTVTNTGELFF. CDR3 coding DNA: TGCGCCAGCAGCTTGACAGTTACGAACACCGGGGAGCTGTTTTTT. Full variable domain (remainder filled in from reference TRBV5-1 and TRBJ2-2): KAGVTQTPRYLIKTRGQQVTLSCSPISGHRSVSWYQQTPGQGLQFLFEYFSETQRNKGNFPGRFSGRQFSNSRSEMNVSTLELGDSALYLCASSLTVTNTGELFFGEGSRLTVL.

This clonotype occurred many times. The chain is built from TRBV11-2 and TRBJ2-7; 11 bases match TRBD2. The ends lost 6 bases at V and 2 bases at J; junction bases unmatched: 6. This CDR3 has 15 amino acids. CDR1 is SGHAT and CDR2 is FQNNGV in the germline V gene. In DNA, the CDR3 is TGTGCCAGCAGACGGACTAGCGGGTCCCCCTACGAGCAGTACTTC. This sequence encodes CASRRTSGSPYEQYF.

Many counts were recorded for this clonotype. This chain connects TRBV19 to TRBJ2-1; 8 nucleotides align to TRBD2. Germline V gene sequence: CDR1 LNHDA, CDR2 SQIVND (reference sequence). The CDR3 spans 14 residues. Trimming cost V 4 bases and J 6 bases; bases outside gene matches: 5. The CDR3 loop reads CASSKLAEINEQFF. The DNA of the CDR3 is TGTGCCAGTAGTAAACTAGCGGAGATCAATGAGCAGTTCTTC.

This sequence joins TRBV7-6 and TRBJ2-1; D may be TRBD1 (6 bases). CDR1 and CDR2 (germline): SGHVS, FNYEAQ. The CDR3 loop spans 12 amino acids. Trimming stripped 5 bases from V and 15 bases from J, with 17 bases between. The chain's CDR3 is CASSTTDRKLFF. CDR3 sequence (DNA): TGTGCCAGCAGCACCACCGACAGGAAGTTGTTCTTC.

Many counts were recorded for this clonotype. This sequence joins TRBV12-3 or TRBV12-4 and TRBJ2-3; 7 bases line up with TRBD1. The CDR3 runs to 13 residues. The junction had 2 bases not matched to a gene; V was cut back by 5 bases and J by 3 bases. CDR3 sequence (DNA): TGTGCCAGCAGTAGACAGGGAACAGATACGCAGTATTTT. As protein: CASSRQGTDTQYF.

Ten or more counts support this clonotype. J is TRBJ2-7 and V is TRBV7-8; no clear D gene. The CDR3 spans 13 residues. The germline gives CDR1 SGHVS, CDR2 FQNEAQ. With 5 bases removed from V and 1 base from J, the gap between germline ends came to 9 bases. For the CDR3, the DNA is TGTGCCAGCAGCACGACCGTATCCTACGAGCAGTACTTC. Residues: CASSTTVSYEQYF.

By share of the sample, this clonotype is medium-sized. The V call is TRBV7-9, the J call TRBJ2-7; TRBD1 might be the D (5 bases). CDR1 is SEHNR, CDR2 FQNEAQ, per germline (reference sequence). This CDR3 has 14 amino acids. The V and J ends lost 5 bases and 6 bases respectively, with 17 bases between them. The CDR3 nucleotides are TGTGCCAGCAGCCCGTCCAATGTCCAGGGCGAGCAGTACTTC. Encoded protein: CASSPSNVQGEQYF.

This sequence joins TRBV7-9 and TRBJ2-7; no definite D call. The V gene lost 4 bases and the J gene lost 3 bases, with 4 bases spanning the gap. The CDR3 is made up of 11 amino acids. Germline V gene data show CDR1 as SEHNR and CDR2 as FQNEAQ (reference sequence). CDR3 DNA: TGTGCCAGCAGCTCCAACTACGAGCAGTACTTC. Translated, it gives CASSSNYEQYF.

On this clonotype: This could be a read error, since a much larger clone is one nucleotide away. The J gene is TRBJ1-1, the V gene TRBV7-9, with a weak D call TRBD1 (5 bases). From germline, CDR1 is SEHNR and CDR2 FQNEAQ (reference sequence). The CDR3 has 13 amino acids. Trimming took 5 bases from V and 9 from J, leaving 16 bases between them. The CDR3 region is CASSPGGGYKAFF. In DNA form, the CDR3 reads TGTGCCAGCAGCCCTGGGGGAGGGTATAAAGCTTTCTTT.

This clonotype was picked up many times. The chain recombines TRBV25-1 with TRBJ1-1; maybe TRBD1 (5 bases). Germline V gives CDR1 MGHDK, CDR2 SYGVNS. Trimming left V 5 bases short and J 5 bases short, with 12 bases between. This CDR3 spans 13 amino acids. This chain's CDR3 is CASSPRGDTEAFF. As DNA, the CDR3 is TGTGCCAGCAGTCCCCGGGGGGATACTGAAGCTTTCTTT.

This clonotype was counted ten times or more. CDR3 nucleotide sequence: TGTGCCAGCAGCCGGCAGGGACCTAGCACAGATACGCAGTATTTT. This sequence encodes CASSRQGPSTDTQYF. The rearrangement uses TRBV27 and TRBJ2-3; D assignment may be TRBD1 or TRBD2 (5 bases each). Germline CDR1 MNHEY, CDR2 SMNVEV (reference sequence). CDR3 length: 15 residues. V lost 6 bases and J lost 0, with 13 bases in between.

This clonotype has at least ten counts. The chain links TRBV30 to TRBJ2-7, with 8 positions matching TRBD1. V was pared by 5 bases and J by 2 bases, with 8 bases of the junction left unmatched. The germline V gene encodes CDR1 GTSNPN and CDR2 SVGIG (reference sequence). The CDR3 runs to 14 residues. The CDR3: CAWVLQGGPYEQYF. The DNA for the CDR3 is TGTGCCTGGGTCCTACAGGGGGGCCCCTACGAGCAGTACTTC.

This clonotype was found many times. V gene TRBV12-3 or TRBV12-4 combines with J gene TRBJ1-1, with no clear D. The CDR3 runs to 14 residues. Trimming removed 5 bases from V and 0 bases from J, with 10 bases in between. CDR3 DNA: TGTGCCAGCAGTAAGGCGGTTTTGAACACTGAAGCTTTCTTT. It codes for CASSKAVLNTEAFF.

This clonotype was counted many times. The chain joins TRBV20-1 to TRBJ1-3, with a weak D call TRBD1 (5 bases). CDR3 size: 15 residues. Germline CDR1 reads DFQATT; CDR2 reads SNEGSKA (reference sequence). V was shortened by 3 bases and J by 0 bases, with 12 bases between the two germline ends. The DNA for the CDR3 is TGCAGTGCTAGGGGACCGGGTTCCTCTGGAAACACCATATATTTT. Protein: CSARGPGSSGNTIYF.

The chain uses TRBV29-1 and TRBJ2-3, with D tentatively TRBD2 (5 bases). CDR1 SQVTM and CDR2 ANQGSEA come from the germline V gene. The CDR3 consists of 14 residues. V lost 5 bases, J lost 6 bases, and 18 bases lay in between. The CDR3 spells CSVKWTPPTDTQYF. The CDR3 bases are TGCAGCGTTAAATGGACTCCACCCACGGATACGCAGTATTTT.

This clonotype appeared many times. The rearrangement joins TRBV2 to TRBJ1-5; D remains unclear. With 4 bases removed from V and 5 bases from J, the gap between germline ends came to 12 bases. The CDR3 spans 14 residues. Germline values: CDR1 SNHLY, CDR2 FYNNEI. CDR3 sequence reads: CASSVEGRHQPQHF. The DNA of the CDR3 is TGTGCCAGCAGTGTAGAAGGAAGACATCAGCCCCAGCATTTT.